Below are 31 T cell receptor beta chains sequenced from a single sample in a study of beta chain features in type 1 diabetes. Their antigens are not known. Study outcomes and limitations: Type 1 diabetes patients showed a moderate but significant shortening of TCRB CDR3s in all four CD4+ subsets.

TCRB transcripts that were expressed got sequenced, as all of the isolated RNA had been reverse transcribed. The repertoire was sequenced with immunoSEQ multiplex PCR; TCRdb's copy has only in-frame clones and lacks some. The sample includes about 370,000 clones, about 10% of them seen just once. The sample was central memory CD4+ T cells from blood. The receptors here all came from a man aged 25 to 40 with type 1 diabetes.

This clone was recorded a few times. J is TRBJ1-3 and V is TRBV4-3, with 9 bases identical to TRBD1. The CDR3 is 15 amino acids. The junction had 3 bases not matched to a gene; V was cut back by 2 bases and J by 4 bases. Germline V gene sequence: CDR1 LGHNA, CDR2 YSLEER. The DNA for the CDR3 is TGCGCCAGCAGCCAACCCGGGACAGGGGGAAACACCATATATTTT. Encoded protein: CASSQPGTGGNTIYF.

The V gene is TRBV7-9, the J gene TRBJ2-7, with 11 bases fitting TRBD2. CDR1 is SEHNR, CDR2 FQNEAQ, per germline (reference sequence). The CDR3 totals 15 residues. The J segment lost 3 bases and the V segment lost 5 bases, leaving 6 bases of the junction unmatched. DNA for the CDR3: TGTGCCAGCAGCCCTCGTAGCGGGAGGGGCTACGAGCAGTACTTC. Translating it yields CASSPRSGRGYEQYF.

This sequence joins TRBV7-9 and TRBJ2-5; tentatively, D is TRBD1 or TRBD2 (5 bases each). The J call could be wrong; TRBJ2-7 is a better fit for the DNA end. The CDR3 loop spans 11 amino acids. Germline V gene sequence: CDR1 SEHNR, CDR2 FQNEAQ (reference sequence). DNA of the CDR3: TGTGCCAGCAGCTCGGGGCGCGAGCAGTACTTC. Its protein product is CASSSGREQYF.

This clone was observed a handful of times. The rearrangement uses TRBV10-2 and TRBJ2-5; TRBD1 aligns across 7 bases. The end of the DNA is better explained by TRBJ2-7, so the J call may be wrong. This CDR3 contains 13 residues. Germline V gene lookup returns CDR1 WSHSY and CDR2 SAAADI. The CDR3 protein is CAAAKGQNYEQYF. The CDR3 DNA is TGCGCCGCGGCGAAGGGACAGAACTACGAGCAGTACTTC.

The chain joins TRBV18 to TRBJ1-1; no clear D gene. V was cut by 4 bases and J by 8 bases, with 8 bases left in between. The V gene's germline CDR1 is KGHSH and CDR2 LQKENI. There are 11 residues in the CDR3. The CDR3, as DNA: TGTGCCAGCTCACAGAGTCCCGAAGCTTTCTTT. Its translation: CASSQSPEAFF.

The chain employs TRBV2 and TRBJ1-5; D may be TRBD1 (5 bases). CDR3 size: 13 residues. Trimming took 7 bases from V and 1 from J, leaving 8 bases between them. Germline loops: CDR1 SNHLY, CDR2 FYNNEI. The CDR3 is CASKRDSNQPQHF. DNA for the CDR3: TGTGCCAGCAAACGGGACAGCAATCAGCCCCAGCATTTT. Full variable domain (remainder filled in from reference TRBV2 and TRBJ1-5): EPEVTQTPSHQVTQMGQEVILRCVPISNHLYFYWYRQILGQKVEFLVSFYNNEISEKSEIFDDQFSVERPDGSNFTLKIRSTKLEDSAMYFCASKRDSNQPQHFGDGTRLSIL.

This clone came up a few times. The chain employs TRBV6-6 and TRBJ1-1, with D possibly matching TRBD1 (5 bases). V shed 9 bases and J shed 4 bases, with 12 bases lying between them. Looked up from germline, CDR1 is MNHNY and CDR2 is SVGAGI (reference sequence). The length of the CDR3 is 12 residues. The CDR3 loop is CASQGWGTEAFF. CDR3 DNA: TGTGCCAGTCAGGGCTGGGGCACTGAAGCTTTCTTT.

The V call is TRBV11-1, the J call TRBJ1-2; D unclear. The germline CDR1 and CDR2 sequences are SGHAT and FQDESV (reference sequence). The length of the CDR3 is 15 residues. V gave up 3 bases and J gave up 4 bases, with 15 bases separating them. The CDR3: CASSLYSGGFYGYTF. As DNA, the CDR3 is TGTGCCAGCAGCTTGTATAGTGGCGGATTCTATGGCTACACCTTC.

This clone has a handful of counts. The chain carries TRBV4-3 and TRBJ1-1; TRBD1 is a possible D gene (6 bases). CDR3 size: 16 residues. Germline CDR1 LGHNA, CDR2 YSLEER. Trimming took off 4 bases at V and 3 bases at J, with 18 bases between the two ends. The CDR3 here is CASSPGDIRGDTEAFF. Here the CDR3 DNA reads TGCGCCAGCAGCCCGGGGGACATCCGGGGGGACACTGAAGCTTTCTTT.

This clone was counted ten times or more. The CDR3 DNA follows: TGTGCCAGCAACGCAGGGACAGGGGGAAAAAACATTCAGTACTTC. It yields the protein CASNAGTGGKNIQYF. The chain has TRBV2 and TRBJ2-4, with 11 positions matching TRBD1. Germline V gene lookup returns CDR1 SNHLY and CDR2 FYNNEI. This CDR3 has 15 amino acids. V dropped 7 bases and J dropped 4; count of bases not matched to a gene: 6.

In this sample, this clone turned up many times. This chain connects TRBV2 to TRBJ2-1, with 13 bases matching TRBD2. The CDR3 is 15 amino acids. The germline CDR1 and CDR2 sequences are SNHLY and FYNNEI. After removal of 6 bases from V and 7 bases from J, the junction contained 6 bases not matched to a gene. The CDR3, as DNA: TGTGCCAGCAGGAGAGGACTAGCGGGAGAAAATGAGCAGTTCTTC. Its protein product is CASRRGLAGENEQFF.

The chain recombines TRBV5-1 with TRBJ1-2; possibly TRBD1 for D (5 bases). Germline-derived CDR1 and CDR2 are SGHRS and YFSETQ. Trimming stripped 4 bases from V and 4 bases from J, with 11 bases between. The CDR3 is 13 amino acids. CDR3 in amino acids: CASSKTETYGYTF. The CDR3 region has the DNA TGCGCCAGCAGCAAGACAGAGACCTATGGCTACACCTTC.

This clone came up a few times. The chain uses TRBV28 and TRBJ1-4; a possible D gene is TRBD1 (6 bases). Germline V gives CDR1 MDHEN, CDR2 SYDVKM. This CDR3 comprises 16 residues. V lost 4 bases and J 0 bases, leaving 12 bases between the germline ends. The CDR3 loop reads CASSSPGATTNEKLFF. For the CDR3, the DNA is TGTGCCAGCAGTTCCCCGGGGGCAACAACTAATGAAAAACTGTTTTTT.

This clone was counted only a few times. V is TRBV6-5 and J is TRBJ2-5; no definite D call. The J call may be mistaken, given a closer DNA end match to TRBJ2-7. CDR3 size: 13 residues. Germline assignment: CDR1 MNHEY and CDR2 SVGAGI. The CDR3 nucleotides are TGTGCCAGCAGTCTCCAAGGAGCCTACGAGCAGTACTTC. Its translation: CASSLQGAYEQYF.

The chain uses TRBV4-3 and TRBJ2-3, with unresolved D. Germline loops: CDR1 LGHNA, CDR2 YSLEER. V shed 2 bases and J shed 6 bases, with 3 bases lying between them. This CDR3 comprises 11 residues. The CDR3 here is CASSQFDTQYF. In DNA, the CDR3 is TGCGCCAGCAGCCAATTTGATACGCAGTATTTT.

This clone was seen just once. This chain links TRBV7-2 with TRBJ1-1; no firm D call. CDR1 and CDR2 (germline): SGHTA, FQGNSA. This CDR3 has 11 amino acids. The V end was cut by 4 bases, the J end by 3 bases, with 3 bases between. The chain's CDR3 is CASSSYTEAFF. In nucleotides, the CDR3 is TGTGCCAGCAGCTCTTACACTGAAGCTTTCTTT.

J is TRBJ1-5 and V is TRBV6-1, with a weak D call TRBD1 (6 bases). Trimming stripped 7 bases from V and 3 bases from J, with 16 bases between. CDR3 size: 15 residues. CDR1 is MNHNS, CDR2 SASEGT, per germline. The chain's CDR3 is CASTSKDSYNQPQHF. The CDR3 DNA reads TGTGCCAGCACTTCCAAGGACAGTTACAATCAGCCCCAGCATTTT.

A word on this clone: This sample also contains other DNA sequences that code for the same CDR3. This chain joins TRBV28 and TRBJ2-5, with unresolved D. The CDR3 runs 13 residues. V was trimmed by 3 bases and J by 5 bases, leaving 10 bases between them. In germline, CDR1 is MDHEN, CDR2 SYDVKM. In nucleotides, the CDR3 is TGTGCCAGCAGTTTTGGGGATCGGGAGACCCAGTACTTC. Translated: CASSFGDRETQYF.

This chain uses TRBV10-3 with TRBJ2-7; TRBD2 aligns across 8 bases. This CDR3 contains 14 residues. Trimming took 9 bases from V and 1 from J; bases not matched to a gene: 8. Germline V CDR1 and CDR2: ENHRY, SYGVKD. This CDR3 is CAITSGTRSYEQYF. For the CDR3, the DNA is TGTGCCATAACTTCCGGGACTAGATCCTACGAGCAGTACTTC.

The rearrangement links TRBV6-5 to TRBJ1-2; no definite D call. Looked up from germline, CDR1 is MNHEY and CDR2 is SVGAGI. This CDR3 spans 15 amino acids. The germline V and J ends were trimmed by 6 bases and 4 bases, with 18 bases remaining between them. The CDR3 loop reads CASSSSVRAVYGYTF. CDR3 sequence (DNA): TGTGCCAGCAGCAGCTCCGTGAGAGCCGTCTATGGCTACACCTTC.

This clone appeared a single time. V gene TRBV7-8 combines with J gene TRBJ2-7, with 12 bases that match TRBD1. The CDR3 is 14 amino acids. V gave up 8 bases and J gave up 5 bases; unmatched junction bases: 7. CDR1 is SGHVS, CDR2 FQNEAQ, per germline. The DNA for the CDR3 is TGTGCCAGCGGCCTGGGGACAGGGGGCAACGAGCAGTACTTC. Protein sequence: CASGLGTGGNEQYF.

This chain links TRBV27 with TRBJ2-7; D is ambiguous. The germline V gene has CDR1 MNHEY and CDR2 SMNVEV (reference sequence). CDR3 length equals 15 residues. Trimming removed 3 bases from V and 6 bases from J, with 18 bases in between. CDR3 nucleotides: TGTGCCAGCAGTTTTCAATGGTCGCCTTCTAGCGAGCAGTACTTC. It is translated as CASSFQWSPSSEQYF.

This chain joins TRBV19 and TRBJ1-4; 9 nucleotides line up with TRBD1. The ends lost 5 bases at V and 5 bases at J; junction bases unmatched: 12. This CDR3 has 17 residues. Germline-derived CDR1 and CDR2 are LNHDA and SQIVND (reference sequence). CDR3 sequence: CASSLNHRGTGNEKLFF. CDR3 nucleotides: TGTGCCAGTAGTCTAAACCACCGCGGGACAGGGAATGAAAAACTGTTTTTT.

This chain links TRBV29-1 with TRBJ2-2, with D perhaps TRBD1 (5 bases). The ends were cut back, 4 bases at V and 5 bases at J, with 14 bases in the middle. The germline gives CDR1 SQVTM, CDR2 ANQGSEA. The CDR3 runs 14 residues. As DNA, the CDR3 is TGCAGCGTTGGTGGCAGGGCCGAAACCGGGGAGCTGTTTTTT. Protein product: CSVGGRAETGELFF.

This clone was detected ten times or more. V and J are TRBV6-1 and TRBJ1-5; D ambiguous. Germline CDR1 reads MNHNS; CDR2 reads SASEGT. The V end lost 2 bases, the J end lost 3 bases, and 11 bases lay between the germline ends. The CDR3 covers 15 residues. The CDR3 coding sequence is TGTGCCAGCAGTGAATGGGATAGGGACAATCAGCCCCAGCATTTT. Its protein is CASSEWDRDNQPQHF.

V and J are TRBV7-2 and TRBJ2-2; tentatively, D is TRBD2 (5 bases). This CDR3 has 15 residues. CDR1 SGHTA and CDR2 FQGNSA come from the germline V gene. V was trimmed by 0 bases and J by 5 bases, leaving 10 bases between them. The CDR3 DNA reads as TGTGCCAGCAGCTTAGCGGGAGTAGGGACCGGGGAGCTGTTTTTT. Encoded protein: CASSLAGVGTGELFF. Together with reference TRBV7-2 and TRBJ2-2, the CDR3 gives the full variable domain: GAGVSQSPSNKVTEKGKDVELRCDPISGHTALYWYRQSLGQGLEFLIYFQGNSAPDKSGLPSDRFSAERTGGSVSTLTIQRTQQEDSAVYLCASSLAGVGTGELFFGEGSRLTVL.

This clone was seen a few times. The chain recombines TRBV4-3 with TRBJ2-1; 8 bases fit TRBD1. CDR1 is LGHNA, CDR2 YSLEER, per germline. V lost 2 bases to trimming and J lost 1 base; unmatched junction nucleotides: 19. The CDR3 is 21 amino acids. CDR3 DNA sequence: TGCGCCAGCAGCCAAAAGGGCATAGCAGGGGGCTCTTTTGGGTCCTACAATGAGCAGTTCTTC. Protein: CASSQKGIAGGSFGSYNEQFF.

This chain links TRBV7-8 with TRBJ2-7; no reliable D call. The V gene's germline CDR1 is SGHVS and CDR2 FQNEAQ. The CDR3 is 14 residues long. The V and J ends lost 4 bases and 4 bases respectively, with 14 bases between them. Written as DNA, the CDR3 is TGTGCCAGCAGCTCACGTTCCCCCCAATACGAGCAGTACTTC. Its protein product is CASSSRSPQYEQYF.

This clone was observed a handful of times. The chain has TRBV7-2 and TRBJ2-7, with a possible D match to TRBD1 (6 bases). Germline V gene lookup returns CDR1 SGHTA and CDR2 FQGNSA. CDR3 length equals 15 residues. V was pared by 5 bases and J by 0 bases, with 14 bases between. CDR3 bases: TGTGCCAGCAGCCGATCCCGGGACAACTCCTACGAGCAGTACTTC. Translation gives CASSRSRDNSYEQYF.

This clone was seen a handful of times. This chain joins TRBV5-1 and TRBJ1-1, with TRBD1 as a possible D gene (6 bases). CDR1 and CDR2 from the germline V gene are SGHRS and YFSETQ. This CDR3 contains 14 residues. The ends were cut back, 1 base at V and 3 bases at J, with 10 bases in the middle. The CDR3 DNA reads as TGCGCCAGCAGCTTGTGGGCAGGGGACACTGAAGCTTTCTTT. This gives the protein CASSLWAGDTEAFF.

The table lists this clone with a few counts. V is TRBV7-9 and J is TRBJ1-2; 7 bases agree with TRBD1. V lost 6 bases, J lost 3 bases, and 13 bases stayed unmatched. This CDR3 has 16 amino acids. Germline-derived CDR1 and CDR2 are SEHNR and FQNEAQ (reference sequence). CDR3 loop: CASRVRWGQKDYGYTF. The CDR3 DNA reads as TGTGCCAGCAGAGTGAGGTGGGGACAGAAAGACTATGGCTACACCTTC. The full variable domain, completed using reference TRBV7-9 and TRBJ1-2, is DTGVSQNPRHKITKRGQNVTFRCDPISEHNRLYWYRQTLGQGPEFLTYFQNEAQLEKSRLLSDRFSAERPKGSFSTLEIQRTEQGDSAMYLCASRVRWGQKDYGYTFGSGTRLTVV.